The rows below give T cell receptor beta chains drawn from one sample of a study of blood T cell repertoires in COVID-19. Using immunoSEQ multiplex PCR, the repertoire was profiled, and TCRdb retains in-frame clones only, with some absent. The sample records 62,000 or so clones, roughly nine tenths being singletons. The sample consisted of peripheral blood. The source of these receptors is a man aged 45 to 65 with acute or convalescent COVID-19. The CDR3 runs from the conserved cysteine through the conserved F or W. A D gene is named only where the DNA matches it firmly. Size tells how often a clone was seen (once, few, many) or the class of an expanded clone, and some rows leave it out.

j_call d_call v_call clone_size cdr3_nt cdr3_aa
TRBJ1-1 - TRBV3-1/TRBV3-2 - TGTGCCAGCAGCCAGGTAGAGGGAACTGAAGCTTTCTTT CASSQVEGTEAFF
TRBJ2-4 - TRBV7-2 - TGTGCCAGCAGCGCAGGGGTCGGGAACATTCAGTACTTC CASSAGVGNIQYF
TRBJ2-5 TRBD2 TRBV6-2/TRBV6-3 - TGTGCCAGCAGTGCTGGACTAGCGGGAGATCGATGGCGAGAGACCCAGTACTTC CASSAGLAGDRWRETQYF
TRBJ1-3 - TRBV30 - TGTGCCTGGAACACCGAACTAATCTCTGGAAACACCATATATTTT CAWNTELISGNTIYF
TRBJ1-5 TRBD1 TRBV10-3 - TGTGCCATCAGTGAGTCGACAGGGGGTAGACAGCCCCAGCATTTT CAISESTGGRQPQHF
TRBJ2-3 - TRBV19 - TGTGCCAGTAGTACCCGGGACTCCCAGAGGAAATTAAGGGATACGCAGTATTTT CASSTRDSQRKLRDTQYF
TRBJ1-1 - TRBV27 - TGTGCCAGCAGGAAAAGAGGGCAGGAGGGGAACACTGAAGCTTTCTTT CASRKRGQEGNTEAFF
TRBJ2-5 - TRBV19 - TGTGCCAGTAGTATTGTGGGGCCTTATGAGACCCAGTACTTC CASSIVGPYETQYF
TRBJ2-7 - TRBV7-9 - TGTGCCAGCAGCCCCTCCCACGAGCAGTACTTC CASSPSHEQYF
TRBJ1-6 - TRBV14 - TGTGCCAGCAGCCAGCAGGGTACCTATAATTCACCCCTCCACTTT CASSQQGTYNSPLHF
TRBJ2-1 TRBD1 TRBV24-1 - TGTGCCACCGGACAGGGGGCTGTAGGTGAGCAGTTCTTC CATGQGAVGEQFF
TRBJ1-5 TRBD1 TRBV7-2 - TGTGCCAGCAGCTTGGGGGACAGGGTCCATAATCAGCCCCAGCATTTT CASSLGDRVHNQPQHF
TRBJ2-7 TRBD2 TRBV9 - TGTGCCAGCAGCGTAGGCGGGGGGCCCCACGAGCAGTACTTC CASSVGGGPHEQYF
TRBJ2-1 TRBD2 TRBV7-2 once TGTGCCAGCAGCTTGCAGGGACTAGCGGGAGTAAATGAGCAGTTCTTC CASSLQGLAGVNEQFF
TRBJ1-1 - TRBV3-1/TRBV3-2 - TGTGCCAGCAGCAGATGGACAGCAAAGGAAGCTTTCTTT CASSRWTAKEAFF
TRBJ1-1 - TRBV3-1/TRBV3-2 - TGTGCCAGCAGCCCAATAGGACAGCTTATGAACACTGAAGCTTTCTTT CASSPIGQLMNTEAFF
TRBJ1-1 - TRBV11-1 - TGTGCCAGCAGCTCCCGACAGGCCGTGAACACTGAAGCTTTCTTT CASSSRQAVNTEAFF
TRBJ1-5 - TRBV9 once TGTGCCAGCAGCGTAGGTCAGGGTTCTGGTCAGCCCCAGCATTTT CASSVGQGSGQPQHF
TRBJ1-2 TRBD1 TRBV7-8 - TGTGCCAGCAGCCCGAGACAGGGGGCCGGCTACACCTTC CASSPRQGAGYTF
TRBJ2-1 TRBD1 TRBV2 - TGTGCCAGCACGAACGGCCCAGGACAGGGGATGAATGAGCAGTTCTTC CASTNGPGQGMNEQFF
TRBJ1-2 - TRBV7-9 - TGTGCCAGCAACAGGGCTAACTATGGCTACACCTTC CASNRANYGYTF
TRBJ2-3 - TRBV24-1 - TGTGCCACCTCTAGACTCACAGATACGCAGTATTTT CATSRLTDTQYF
TRBJ1-5 TRBD1 TRBV28 once TGTGCCAGCAGCCCAGGGACAGGGGCGAATCAGCCCCAGCATTTT CASSPGTGANQPQHF
TRBJ2-3 TRBD2 TRBV7-2 - TGTGCCAGCAGCTTGGGTAGCGGGAGAGGCACAGATACGCAGTATTTT CASSLGSGRGTDTQYF
TRBJ2-7 TRBD2 TRBV9 - TGTGCCAGCAGCGCCGGACTAGCGGGCTCCTACGAGCAGTACTTC CASSAGLAGSYEQYF
TRBJ1-2 - TRBV28 - TGTGCCAGCAGTTTCGAGGGATATGGCTACACCTTC CASSFEGYGYTF
TRBJ2-2 - TRBV5-1 - TGCGCCAGCAGCTTTCGCACCGGGGAGCTGTTTTTT CASSFRTGELFF
TRBJ1-5 TRBD1 TRBV30 - TGTGCCTGGAGTGGGGGACAGATCAATCAGCCCCAGCATTTT CAWSGGQINQPQHF
TRBJ2-3 - TRBV29-1 - TGCAGCGTTGAAGGAGTTCGGGAAAGTTGGCTCACAGATACGCAGTATTTT CSVEGVRESWLTDTQYF
TRBJ1-2 - TRBV7-2 - TGTGCCAGCAGCTTACTACAACAGGGCTACACCTTC CASSLLQQGYTF
TRBJ2-1 TRBD1 TRBV6-2/TRBV6-3 few TGTGCCAGCAGTTACTCATCCAGGGGGCGAGTAAATGAGCAGTTCTTC CASSYSSRGRVNEQFF
TRBJ2-5 TRBD2 TRBV6-1 - TGTGCCAGCAGTGCCGGGACACTGTTTACGGGACTAGCGGGAGATGTGACCCAGTACTTC CASSAGTLFTGLAGDVTQYF
TRBJ2-7 - TRBV18 - TGTGCCAGCTCACTAGCGGAGAGCTACGAGCAGTACTTC CASSLAESYEQYF
TRBJ1-1 - TRBV14 few TGTGCCAGCAGCCCCGGGTACACTGAAGCTTTCTTT CASSPGYTEAFF
TRBJ2-1 - TRBV30 - TGTGCCTGGAGTGTACCTAGCTCTCAGTACAATGAGCAGTTCTTC CAWSVPSSQYNEQFF
TRBJ2-5 - TRBV6-5 - TGTGCCAGCAGTTATTGGGGCAGCCAAGAGACCCAGTACTTC CASSYWGSQETQYF
TRBJ2-1 TRBD2 TRBV7-9 once TGTGCCAGCAGCTTAGTTCTAGCGGGAGGGGGCAATGAGCAGTTCTTC CASSLVLAGGGNEQFF
TRBJ2-3 TRBD2 TRBV29-1 - TGCAGCGTTGAGTACAATAGCGGGGCGTCCACAGATACGCAGTATTTT CSVEYNSGASTDTQYF
TRBJ2-1 - TRBV5-1 - TGCGCCAGCAGCTCGCGGACGGCAGGGGGGTCCAATGAGCAGTTCTTC CASSSRTAGGSNEQFF
TRBJ2-2 TRBD1 TRBV18 - TGTGCCAGCTCACCACGGACCCCGGAGGGACAGGGGAACACCGGGGAGCTGTTTTTT CASSPRTPEGQGNTGELFF
TRBJ2-7 - TRBV4-2 once TGTGCCAGCAGCCAAGATTGGTCAAGGAGCTCCTACGAGCAGTACTTC CASSQDWSRSSYEQYF
TRBJ1-2 - TRBV30 - TGTGCCTGGAAAACAGGGCCGGGCGGCTACACCTTC CAWKTGPGGYTF
TRBJ1-5 - TRBV18 - TGTGCCAGCTCACCCGGGGGTTCTGGAAGCAATCAGCCCCAGCATTTT CASSPGGSGSNQPQHF
TRBJ2-3 - TRBV6-2/TRBV6-3 - TGTGCCAGCAGTTACCCAGGGCCAGATACGCAGTATTTT CASSYPGPDTQYF
TRBJ1-1 - TRBV9 - TGTGCCAGCAGCGCTCTGATGGGAGGTAACACTGAAGCTTTCTTT CASSALMGGNTEAFF
TRBJ1-4 - TRBV30 - TGTGCCTGGAGTAGTCTAGTAGGGGTGTTTTTT CAWSSLVGVFF
TRBJ2-7 - TRBV6-2/TRBV6-3 few TGTGCCAGCAGTTACCTGGACATAATACAGCTTAGGCTCCGCTACGAGCAGTACTTC CASSYLDIIQLRLRYEQYF
TRBJ2-7 TRBD2 TRBV7-2 - TGTGCCAGCAGCCGCGGACTAGCGGGAATTTACGAGCAGTACTTC CASSRGLAGIYEQYF
TRBJ1-2 - TRBV5-1 once TGCGCCAGCAGCTTGGAGGGGGATGGGGCCTATGGCTACACCTTC CASSLEGDGAYGYTF
TRBJ1-2 - TRBV30 medium-sized TGTGCCTGGAGCGCGGGACTGGAAGTCGGCTACACCTTC CAWSAGLEVGYTF